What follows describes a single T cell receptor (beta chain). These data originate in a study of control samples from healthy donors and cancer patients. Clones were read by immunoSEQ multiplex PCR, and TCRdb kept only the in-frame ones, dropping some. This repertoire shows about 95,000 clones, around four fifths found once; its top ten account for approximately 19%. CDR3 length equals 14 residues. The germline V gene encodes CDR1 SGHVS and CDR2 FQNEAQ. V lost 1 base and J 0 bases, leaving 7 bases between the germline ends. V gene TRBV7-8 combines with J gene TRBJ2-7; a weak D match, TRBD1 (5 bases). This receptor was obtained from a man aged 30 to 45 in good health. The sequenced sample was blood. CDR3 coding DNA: TGTGCCAGCAGCTTAGTGACAGTCTCCTACGAGCAGTACTTC. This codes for CASSLVTVSYEQYF.